These T cell receptor beta chains were read from a single sample in a study of T cell repertoires in ileal Crohn's disease. Method: immunoSEQ multiplex PCR; TCRdb's copy keeps in-frame clones and lacks some. Of approximately 4,500 clones in the sample, roughly 74% were seen once. Source material: ileal tissue. Receptors originate from an adult with Crohn's disease. The CDR3 runs from the conserved cysteine through the conserved F or W. Each record gives: J gene, D gene, clone size, V gene, CDR3 protein, CDR3 DNA. A D gene is named only where the DNA matches it firmly. Expanded clones get a size class; other rows say once, few or many, or leave the size out.

TRBJ2-5	.	.	TRBV21-1	CASSKGIRQTQETQYF	TGTGCCAGCAGCAAAGGGATAAGACAGACCCAAGAGACCCAGTACTTC
TRBJ1-5	.	.	TRBV7-2	CASSTFGQINQPQHF	TGTGCCAGCAGCACCTTCGGACAGATCAATCAGCCCCAGCATTTT
TRBJ2-7	.	.	TRBV7-8	CASSLGQRGEQYF	TGTGCCAGCAGCTTAGGTCAAAGGGGGGAGCAGTACTTC
TRBJ1-4	.	few	TRBV6-1	CASSEGAGTNEKLFF	TGTGCCAGCAGTGAAGGGGCAGGGACTAATGAAAAACTGTTTTTT
TRBJ2-5	TRBD2	.	TRBV29-1	CSVNSGGQETQYF	TGCAGCGTTAATAGCGGGGGCCAAGAGACCCAGTACTTC
TRBJ1-3	TRBD1	.	TRBV7-9	CASSLVRPGGGNTIYF	TGTGCCAGCAGCTTAGTTAGGCCAGGGGGAGGAAACACCATATATTTT
TRBJ2-4	.	few	TRBV7-8	CASSTGSKNIQYF	TGTGCCAGCAGTACCGGGAGTAAAAACATTCAGTACTTC
TRBJ1-2	.	.	TRBV28	CASTPPGEAPHGYTF	TGTGCCAGCACCCCCCCCGGAGAGGCGCCCCATGGCTACACCTTC
TRBJ2-2	TRBD2	.	TRBV6-1	CASSVLTSGTWELFF	TGTGCCAGCAGTGTCCTGACTAGCGGGACCTGGGAGCTGTTTTTT
TRBJ2-7	TRBD2	.	TRBV10-3	CAIRTSGGFEQYF	TGTGCCATCAGGACTAGCGGGGGTTTTGAGCAGTACTTC
TRBJ2-3	TRBD2	.	TRBV11-3	CASSATIAGGRDTQYF	TGTGCCAGCAGCGCCACTATTGCGGGAGGAAGGGATACGCAGTATTTT
TRBJ1-2	.	.	TRBV5-1	CASSLDAGIGYTF	TGCGCCAGCAGCTTGGATGCGGGTATCGGCTACACCTTC
TRBJ2-7	.	.	TRBV5-6	CASSVGDTYSYEQYF	TGTGCCAGCAGCGTCGGTGACACTTACTCCTACGAGCAGTACTTC
TRBJ2-3	TRBD2	.	TRBV7-2	CASSFSGGPTDTQYF	TGTGCCAGCAGCTTTAGCGGGGGCCCTACAGATACGCAGTATTTT
TRBJ2-1	TRBD2	.	TRBV10-3	CAIRSSGGLGEQFF	TGTGCCATCCGATCTAGCGGGGGGCTGGGGGAGCAGTTCTTC
TRBJ2-5	.	once	TRBV5-1	CASSLAGLARETQYF	TGCGCCAGCAGCTTGGCCGGACTCGCCCGGGAGACCCAGTACTTC
TRBJ1-4	.	.	TRBV5-4	CASSTRDNEKLFF	TGTGCCAGCAGCACTCGGGATAATGAAAAACTGTTTTTT
TRBJ1-2	.	.	TRBV11-3	CASSLVAGEGNGYTF	TGTGCCAGCAGCTTGGTCGCGGGGGAGGGGAATGGCTACACCTTC
TRBJ2-7	.	few	TRBV11-3	CASSLDGGQGGDEQYF	TGTGCCAGCAGCTTAGATGGGGGCCAGGGAGGGGACGAGCAGTACTTC
TRBJ2-5	TRBD1	.	TRBV5-1	CASSSRDRAETQYF	TGCGCCAGCAGCAGCAGGGACAGGGCTGAGACCCAGTACTTC
TRBJ2-1	TRBD2	.	TRBV7-9	CASSLAGLAPYEQFF	TGTGCCAGCAGCTTAGCGGGACTAGCCCCTTATGAGCAGTTCTTC
TRBJ1-2	.	.	TRBV5-4	CASSLMQGGYTF	TGTGCCAGCAGCCTGATGCAGGGCGGCTACACCTTC
TRBJ2-3	.	.	TRBV29-1	CSVDYRGTDTQYF	TGCAGCGTTGATTACAGGGGCACAGATACGCAGTATTTT
TRBJ1-2	.	.	TRBV5-6	CASSWEGSYGYTF	TGTGCCAGCAGCTGGGAGGGATCCTATGGCTACACCTTC
TRBJ1-1	TRBD1	.	TRBV6-5	CASNPGTGVNTEAFF	TGTGCCAGCAACCCCGGGACAGGGGTGAACACTGAAGCTTTCTTT
TRBJ1-2	TRBD1	few	TRBV29-1	CSGWTGRSPNYGYTF	TGCAGCGGATGGACAGGGAGGTCCCCTAACTATGGCTACACCTTC
TRBJ1-2	TRBD1	.	TRBV28	CASSFGTVNYGYTF	TGTGCCAGCAGTTTCGGGACAGTTAACTATGGCTACACCTTC
TRBJ2-1	TRBD2	once	TRBV9	CASSVAPGLQYEQFF	TGTGCCAGCAGCGTTGCACCGGGACTACAGTATGAGCAGTTCTTC
TRBJ1-2	.	.	TRBV11-3	CASSYQGFGYTF	TGTGCCAGCAGCTATCAGGGGTTTGGCTACACCTTC
TRBJ1-3	.	.	TRBV28	CASSSPDKGSGNTIYF	TGTGCCAGCAGTTCGCCGGACAAAGGCTCTGGAAACACCATATATTTT
TRBJ1-2	.	.	TRBV7-8	CASSLDGYNGYTF	TGTGCCAGCAGCTTAGACGGGTATAATGGCTACACCTTC
TRBJ1-4	TRBD1	.	TRBV7-9	CASSRGQENEKLFF	TGTGCCAGCAGCCGGGGACAGGAAAATGAAAAACTGTTTTTT
TRBJ2-2	TRBD1	once	TRBV9	CASSEPKTGGRTGELFF	TGTGCCAGCAGCGAACCGAAAACAGGGGGTCGGACCGGGGAGCTGTTTTTT
TRBJ1-6	.	.	TRBV5-1	CASSLSGGALHF	TGCGCCAGCAGCTTGTCCGGGGGGGCCCTCCACTTT
TRBJ1-2	TRBD1	few	TRBV10-3	CAISDGRQGDGYTF	TGTGCCATCAGTGACGGTCGGCAGGGGGATGGCTACACCTTC
TRBJ2-7	TRBD2	.	TRBV6-1	CASSQLAGTYEQYF	TGTGCCAGCAGTCAGCTAGCGGGCACCTACGAGCAGTACTTC
TRBJ2-5	.	.	TRBV5-4	CASSRAGGGLQETQYF	TGTGCCAGCAGCCGAGCTGGCGGGGGCCTCCAAGAGACCCAGTACTTC
TRBJ1-5	.	.	TRBV7-8	CASSLQRDQPQHF	TGTGCCAGCAGCTTACAACGAGATCAGCCCCAGCATTTT